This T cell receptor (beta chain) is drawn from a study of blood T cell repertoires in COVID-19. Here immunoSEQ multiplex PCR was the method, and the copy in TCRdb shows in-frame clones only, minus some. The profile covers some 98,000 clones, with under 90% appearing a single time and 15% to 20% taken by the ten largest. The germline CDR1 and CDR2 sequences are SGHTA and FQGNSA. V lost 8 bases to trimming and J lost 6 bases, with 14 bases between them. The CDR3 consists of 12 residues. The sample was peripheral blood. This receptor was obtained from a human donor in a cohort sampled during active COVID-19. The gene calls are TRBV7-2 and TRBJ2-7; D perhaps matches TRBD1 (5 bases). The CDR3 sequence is CASGGRVGEQYF. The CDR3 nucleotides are TGTGCCAGCGGCGGCAGGGTGGGCGAGCAGTACTTC.